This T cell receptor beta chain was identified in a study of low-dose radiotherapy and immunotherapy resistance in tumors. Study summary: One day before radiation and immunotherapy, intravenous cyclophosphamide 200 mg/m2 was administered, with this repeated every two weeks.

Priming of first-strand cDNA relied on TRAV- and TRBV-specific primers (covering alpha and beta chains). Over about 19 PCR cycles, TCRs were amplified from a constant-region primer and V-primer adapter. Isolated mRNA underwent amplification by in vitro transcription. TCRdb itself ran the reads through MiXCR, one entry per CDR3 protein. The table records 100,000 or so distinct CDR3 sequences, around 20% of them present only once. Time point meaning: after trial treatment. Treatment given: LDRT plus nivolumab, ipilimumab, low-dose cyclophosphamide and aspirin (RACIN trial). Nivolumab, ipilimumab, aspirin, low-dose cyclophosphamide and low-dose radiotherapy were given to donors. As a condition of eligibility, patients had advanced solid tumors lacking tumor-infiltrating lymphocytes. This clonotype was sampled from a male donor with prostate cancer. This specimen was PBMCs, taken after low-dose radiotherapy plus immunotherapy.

CDR3 DNA: TGTGCCAGCAGAAGGTGGGACAGGGTCGGCAATGAGCAGTTCTTC. This codes for CASRRWDRVGNEQFF. V is TRBV2 and J is TRBJ2-1, with 9 bases aligning to TRBD1. This CDR3 spans 15 amino acids. V lost 6 bases to trimming and J lost 6 bases; unmatched junction nucleotides: 9. The germline gives CDR1 SNHLY, CDR2 FYNNEI.